The 7 T cell receptor beta chains below come from one sample, sequenced in a study of blood T cell repertoires in COVID-19 (dated by TCRdb to between 2020 and 2021). Library construction relied on the immunoSEQ multiplex PCR assay. In its TCRdb copy, this immuneACCESS table keeps in-frame sequences only and misses some clones. Where compared with another copy, unresolved V genes explain less than half of these, and the others have no known cause. The sample includes under 250,000 clones, with roughly nine tenths observed a single time. The ten largest clonotypes hold roughly 6.5% of the sample. Sequenced input: peripheral blood. These receptors were taken from a man in his fifties or sixties who had recovered from COVID-19.

Worth noting for this clone: The junction does not match germline at one end; this may be a read error. This chain links TRBV7-7 with TRBJ2-3; D is possibly TRBD2 (6 bases). The CDR3 length is 16 residues. CDR1 is SSHAT, CDR2 FNYEAQ, per germline (reference sequence). CDR3: CASSLGGGKPPDTQYF. For the CDR3, the DNA is TGTGCTAGCAGCTTAGGTGGCGGGAAGCCTCCAGATACGCAGTATTTT. Together with reference TRBV7-7 and TRBJ2-3, the CDR3 gives the full variable domain: GAGVSQSPRYKVTKRGQDVTLRCDPISSHATLYWYQQALGQGPEFLTYFNYEAQPDKSGLPSDRFSAERPEGSISTLTIQRTEQRDSAMYRCASSLGGGKPPDTQYFGPGTRLTVL.

In its sample, this clone was seen a few times. This chain joins TRBV27 and TRBJ2-3; 8 bases map to TRBD1. The CDR3 covers 16 residues. V was clipped by 5 bases and J by 3 bases; unmatched bases: 10. Per germline, CDR1 MNHEY and CDR2 SMNVEV (reference sequence). CDR3 sequence reads: CASSRPGGLKTDTQYF. The CDR3, as DNA: TGTGCCAGCAGTCGGCCAGGGGGCCTTAAGACAGATACGCAGTATTTT.

V is TRBV5-4 and J is TRBJ2-3, with TRBD2 identical over 7 bases. Germline V gives CDR1 SGHNT, CDR2 YYREEE (reference sequence). CDR3 length: 16 amino acids. V gave up 0 bases and J gave up 2 bases; unmatched junction bases: 6. CDR3 in DNA: TGTGCCAGCAGCTTGGACGGGAGGCCACCCACAGATACGCAGTATTTT. Amino acid sequence: CASSLDGRPPTDTQYF.

The chain is built from TRBV5-1 and TRBJ2-5; a possible D gene is TRBD1 (5 bases). Germline V gene data show CDR1 as SGHRS and CDR2 as YFSETQ. V shed 6 bases and J shed 0 bases, with 15 bases lying between them. CDR3 length: 15 residues. The CDR3 protein is CASTLDSPHQETQYF. The CDR3 DNA is TGCGCCAGCACCCTCGACAGCCCGCACCAAGAGACCCAGTACTTC. The full variable domain, with the rest looked up from reference TRBV5-1 and TRBJ2-5, is KAGVTQTPRYLIKTRGQQVTLSCSPISGHRSVSWYQQTPGQGLQFLFEYFSETQRNKGNFPGRFSGRQFSNSRSEMNVSTLELGDSALYLCASTLDSPHQETQYFGPGTRLLVL.

The rearrangement uses TRBV18 and TRBJ1-4, with 10 bases matching TRBD1. Germline CDR1 is KGHSH and CDR2 is LQKENI. There are 15 residues in the CDR3. V was pared by 6 bases and J by 4 bases, with 5 bases of the junction left unmatched. The CDR3 loop is CASSPRTGGNEKLFF. The CDR3 DNA follows: TGTGCCAGCTCCCCTCGGACAGGGGGTAATGAAAAACTGTTTTTT. The variable domain in full, completed from reference TRBV18 and TRBJ1-4, reads NAGVMQNPRHLVRRRGQEARLRCSPMKGHSHVYWYRQLPEEGLKFMVYLQKENIIDESGMPKERFSAEFPKEGPSILRIQQVVRGDSAAYFCASSPRTGGNEKLFFGSGTQLSVL.

This clone was observed a handful of times. This chain joins TRBV5-1 and TRBJ1-1; 9 bases fit TRBD1. V was clipped by 3 bases and J by 10 bases; unmatched bases: 13. The CDR3 consists of 15 residues. Germline-derived CDR1 and CDR2 are SGHRS and YFSETQ. DNA for the CDR3: TGCGCCAGCAGCTACTCCCTACAGGGGGCGACGGGAGCTTTCTTT. Encoded protein: CASSYSLQGATGAFF.

V gene TRBV21-1 combines with J gene TRBJ1-2. TRBV21-1 is a pseudogene. The CDR3 is made up of 13 amino acids. The CDR3 bases are TGTGCCAGCAGCAACGGCCGGATGGAGGGCTACACCTTC. Residues: CASSNGRMEGYTF.